The clone carrying this T cell receptor beta chain was detected ten times or more. A single record per CDR3 protein comes from TCRdb applying MiXCR to the 5' RACE reads. The repertoire holds roughly 46,000 distinct CDR3 sequences, about 5.3% seen once, with 5.4% in the top ten. The data stem from a study of early T cells in non-severe SARS-CoV-2 infection. V shed 4 bases and J shed 1 base, with 24 bases lying between them. This CDR3 is 18 amino acids long. Germline values: CDR1 SGHRS, CDR2 YFSETQ. The source of this sequence is an adult who was a healthcare worker with PCR-confirmed SARS-CoV-2 infection or an uninfected control (not recorded which). This sequence joins TRBV5-1 and TRBJ2-7, with D possibly TRBD2 on 5 matching bases. The material sequenced was whole blood, taken at baseline. The CDR3: CASSPRIEGSSTSYEQYF. CDR3 in DNA: TGCGCCAGCAGCCCTCGAATCGAGGGCAGTTCAACTTCCTACGAGCAGTACTTC.